The 31 T cell receptor beta chains presented below share a single source sample, sequenced in a study of shared clonotypes between healthy human individuals. Terminally differentiated effector memory CD45RA+ cells were left out of the naive CD8 fraction, which was CD45RO-negative and positively selected for CCR7. Assay: immunoSEQ multiplex PCR; the TCRdb copy retains only in-frame clones and omits some. The sample has about 2.1 million clones; around 93% are singletons. Sequencing used naive CD8+ T cells from PBMCs. Receptors originate from a man in his late teens or twenties in good health. Some clones in this sample may be carry-over from other donors' samples.

This chain joins TRBV18 and TRBJ2-7; 11 nucleotides match TRBD2. The CDR3 is 17 residues long. Trimming at V came to 5 bases and at J to 2 bases, leaving 11 bases not matched to a gene. The germline V gene has CDR1 KGHSH and CDR2 LQKENI. CDR3 in amino acids: CASSSIAGGSRAYEQYF. In nucleotides, the CDR3 is TGTGCCAGCTCATCGATAGCGGGAGGGAGCAGGGCCTACGAGCAGTACTTC. Based on the CDR3 plus reference TRBV18 and TRBJ2-7, the full variable domain is NAGVMQNPRHLVRRRGQEARLRCSPMKGHSHVYWYRQLPEEGLKFMVYLQKENIIDESGMPKERFSAEFPKEGPSILRIQQVVRGDSAAYFCASSSIAGGSRAYEQYFGPGTRLTVT.

The V gene is TRBV7-3, the J gene TRBJ2-3; D unclear. This CDR3 has 15 residues. Germline assignment: CDR1 SGHTA and CDR2 FQGTGA. Trimming shortened V by 5 bases and J by 0 bases, and 12 bases separated the two germline ends. CDR3 DNA: TGTGCCAGCAGCCAAAGCAGCGATAGCACAGATACGCAGTATTTT. Translated, it gives CASSQSSDSTDTQYF. Full variable domain (rest looked up from reference TRBV7-3 and TRBJ2-3): GAGVSQTPSNKVTEKGKYVELRCDPISGHTALYWYRQSLGQGPEFLIYFQGTGAADDSGLPNDRFFAVRPEGSVSTLKIQRTERGDSAVYLCASSQSSDSTDTQYFGPGTRLTVL.

The chain recombines TRBV28 with TRBJ2-1, with 7 bases that match TRBD2. V was clipped by 6 bases and J by 0 bases; unmatched bases: 5. The CDR3 runs 15 residues. CDR1 MDHEN and CDR2 SYDVKM come from the germline V gene. CDR3 residues: CASRSLANSYNEQFF. The CDR3 DNA follows: TGTGCCAGCAGATCACTAGCGAACTCCTACAATGAGCAGTTCTTC.

Details on this clone: The sample has other DNA sequences that encode this CDR3 too. The V gene is TRBV28, the J gene TRBJ2-7; 11 positions match TRBD1. CDR3 length: 14 amino acids. Germline-derived CDR1 and CDR2 are MDHEN and SYDVKM. V lost 6 bases and J lost 2; bases outside the gene matches: 3. CDR3: CASSPGQGAYEQYF. CDR3 coding DNA: TGTGCCAGCAGCCCGGGACAGGGGGCCTACGAGCAGTACTTC.

The chain employs TRBV27 and TRBJ2-1; maybe TRBD1 (6 bases). CDR3 size: 13 residues. With 7 bases removed from V and 8 bases from J, the gap between germline ends came to 15 bases. The germline V gene has CDR1 MNHEY and CDR2 SMNVEV (reference sequence). The CDR3 sequence: CASTPAGVDEQFF. The CDR3 coding sequence is TGTGCCAGCACGCCCGCAGGGGTCGATGAGCAGTTCTTC.

Of note for this clone: Other DNA sequences of this sample code for an identical CDR3. V gene TRBV9 combines with J gene TRBJ2-7, with D hard to call. V lost 0 bases, J lost 2 bases, and 9 bases lay in between. In germline, CDR1 is SGDLS, CDR2 YYNGEE. The CDR3 has 14 residues. CDR3 coding DNA: TGTGCCAGCAGCGTAGGTCCGCCAGCCTACGAGCAGTACTTC. This translates into CASSVGPPAYEQYF. The full variable domain, its missing parts supplied by reference TRBV9 and TRBJ2-7, is DSGVTQTPKHLITATGQRVTLRCSPRSGDLSVYWYQQSLDQGLQFLIQYYNGEERAKGNILERFSAQQFPDLHSELNLSSLELGDSALYFCASSVGPPAYEQYFGPGTRLTVT.

The genes are TRBV28 and TRBJ1-5, with TRBD1 as a possible D gene (5 bases). This CDR3 has 15 amino acids. Between the trimmed V and J ends, which lost 5 bases and 2 bases, there was a span of 13 bases. Germline V gene lookup returns CDR1 MDHEN and CDR2 SYDVKM. In DNA, the CDR3 is TGTGCCAGCAGTGCAGGGTTTGGGGGCAATCAGCCCCAGCATTTT. As protein: CASSAGFGGNQPQHF.

The chain recombines TRBV28 with TRBJ2-7; 11 positions agree with TRBD2. V lost 6 bases and J lost 1; bases outside the gene matches: 8. The CDR3 has 16 residues. Germline-derived CDR1 and CDR2 are MDHEN and SYDVKM. CDR3 in DNA: TGTGCCAGCAGCGCCCTGGGACTAGCGGCTTCCTACGAGCAGTACTTC. Amino acid sequence: CASSALGLAASYEQYF.

The chain combines TRBV7-6 with TRBJ1-1; D ambiguous. The CDR3 length is 15 residues. Germline V gene sequence: CDR1 SGHVS, CDR2 FNYEAQ. V was cut by 0 bases and J by 0 bases, with 8 bases left in between. The CDR3: CASSLAADMNTEAFF. CDR3 in DNA: TGTGCCAGCAGCTTAGCTGCAGATATGAACACTGAAGCTTTCTTT. Based on the CDR3 plus reference TRBV7-6 and TRBJ1-1, the full variable domain is GAGVSQSPRYKVTKRGQDVALRCDPISGHVSLYWYRQALGQGPEFLTYFNYEAQQDKSGLPNDRFSAERPEGSISTLTIQRTEQRDSAMYRCASSLAADMNTEAFFGQGTRLTVV.

The V call is TRBV4-1, the J call TRBJ2-3; D is possibly TRBD2 (6 bases). The V end was cut by 3 bases, the J end by 0 bases, with 10 bases between. CDR1 is MGHRA and CDR2 is YSYEKL in the germline V gene. The CDR3 covers 15 residues. The CDR3 DNA follows: TGCGCCAGCAGCCAGACTAGATGGAGCACAGATACGCAGTATTTT. The encoded protein is CASSQTRWSTDTQYF.

The chain employs TRBV7-8 and TRBJ2-7; 7 bases fit TRBD2. The CDR3 consists of 15 residues. Germline lookup yields CDR1 SGHVS and CDR2 FQNEAQ. Trimming at V came to 3 bases and at J to 3 bases, leaving 8 bases not matched to a gene. The CDR3: CASSLWEGSLYEQYF. CDR3 bases: TGTGCCAGCAGCTTGTGGGAGGGTAGTCTCTACGAGCAGTACTTC.

V is TRBV5-1 and J is TRBJ2-6, with D possibly being TRBD1 or TRBD2 (7 bases each). Germline V lookup: CDR1 SGHRS, CDR2 YFSETQ. V was shortened by 4 bases and J by 2 bases, with 16 bases between the two germline ends. This CDR3 has 17 amino acids. The CDR3 DNA follows: TGCGCCAGCAGCCCCAGGGGGGGAAAAACTGGGGCCAACGTCCTGACTTTC. Protein: CASSPRGGKTGANVLTF.

The chain has TRBV5-8 and TRBJ2-7; possibly TRBD1 for D (6 bases). There are 16 residues in the CDR3. Trimming removed 4 bases from V and 4 bases from J, with 21 bases in between. Germline assignment: CDR1 SGHTS and CDR2 YDEGEE. The CDR3 nucleotides read TGTGCCAGCAGCGATCACCCTCCCACAGGGTGGTACGAGCAGTACTTC. Protein: CASSDHPPTGWYEQYF.

The chain couples TRBV7-9 to TRBJ2-7; TRBD2 aligns across 8 bases. The CDR3 runs to 18 residues. Germline lookup yields CDR1 SEHNR and CDR2 FQNEAQ (reference sequence). V lost 1 base and J lost 0; bases outside the gene matches: 11. The CDR3 sequence is CASSLGPGGAGISYEQYF. The CDR3 region has the DNA TGTGCCAGCAGCTTAGGTCCCGGGGGGGCAGGGATCTCCTACGAGCAGTACTTC.

The chain joins TRBV7-9 to TRBJ2-7; D gene unclear. The CDR3 totals 15 residues. The germline V gene encodes CDR1 SEHNR and CDR2 FQNEAQ (reference sequence). Between the trimmed V and J ends, which lost 4 bases and 3 bases, there was a span of 16 bases. DNA of the CDR3: TGTGCCAGCAGCTCCCCATTAGGAGCATACTACGAGCAGTACTTC. Translation gives CASSSPLGAYYEQYF.

This clone came up once. This chain connects TRBV4-2 to TRBJ2-5; D is unclear. From germline, CDR1 is LGHNA and CDR2 YNFKEQ. CDR3 length equals 14 residues. V lost 0 bases and J 7 bases, leaving 12 bases between the germline ends. CDR3 region: CASSQDLIGVTQYF. The CDR3 DNA reads TGTGCCAGCAGCCAAGACCTGATTGGGGTGACCCAGTACTTC.

The chain recombines TRBV28 with TRBJ2-5, with a weak D call TRBD2 (5 bases). CDR1 is MDHEN, CDR2 SYDVKM, per germline. The V end was cut by 3 bases, the J end by 2 bases, with 19 bases between. The CDR3 runs 17 residues. The CDR3 bases are TGTGCCAGCAGTTTTTCTTCGGGCGGGCTGATTCAAGAGACCCAGTACTTC. It yields the protein CASSFSSGGLIQETQYF.

This clone was picked up one time. V usage is TRBV28 and J usage is TRBJ1-1, with D hard to call. V shed 3 bases and J shed 3 bases, with 11 bases lying between them. The CDR3 length is 14 residues. CDR1 is MDHEN, CDR2 SYDVKM, per germline. CDR3 sequence reads: CASSLRVADTEAFF. The CDR3 bases are TGTGCCAGCAGTTTGAGGGTTGCGGACACTGAAGCTTTCTTT. Filled out from reference TRBV28 and TRBJ1-1, the complete variable domain reads DVKVTQSSRYLVKRTGEKVFLECVQDMDHENMFWYRQDPGLGLRLIYFSYDVKMKEKGDIPEGYSVSREKKERFSLILESASTNQTSMYLCASSLRVADTEAFFGQGTRLTVV.

The chain links TRBV29-1 to TRBJ1-3; D may be TRBD1 (6 bases). CDR3 length: 14 amino acids. The germline gives CDR1 SQVTM, CDR2 ANQGSEA. V dropped 5 bases and J dropped 0 bases, with 11 bases sitting between them. The CDR3, as DNA: TGCAGCGTTAAAGCCAGGGGCTCTGGAAACACCATATATTTT. Amino acids: CSVKARGSGNTIYF.

The chain links TRBV28 to TRBJ2-1; D may correspond to TRBD1 or TRBD2 (5 bases each). The CDR3 totals 15 residues. Trimming stripped 1 base from V and 9 bases from J, with 16 bases between. CDR1 and CDR2 (germline): MDHEN, SYDVKM. The CDR3 region is CASSLYGAGVSEQFF. The CDR3 bases are TGTGCCAGCAGTTTATATGGGGCGGGCGTAAGTGAGCAGTTCTTC.

The chain recombines TRBV6-1 with TRBJ1-2; 7 nucleotides line up with TRBD1. Germline lookup yields CDR1 MNHNS and CDR2 SASEGT. Trimming at V came to 6 bases and at J to 0 bases, leaving 4 bases not matched to a gene. The CDR3 is 14 residues long. CDR3 coding DNA: TGTGCCAGCAGGGGACAGACCGCTAACTATGGCTACACCTTC. This gives the protein CASRGQTANYGYTF.

The rearrangement links TRBV19 to TRBJ2-7; the match to TRBD2 covers 10 bases. The CDR3 is 14 amino acids. V gave up 8 bases and J gave up 4 bases; unmatched junction bases: 8. Germline CDR1 LNHDA, CDR2 SQIVND (reference sequence). CDR3 protein: CASSTSGIFYEQYF. CDR3 DNA sequence: TGTGCCAGTTCCACTAGCGGGATCTTTTACGAGCAGTACTTC.

The chain carries TRBV30 and TRBJ1-5; no reliable D call. CDR3 size: 13 residues. The germline V and J ends were trimmed by 0 bases and 8 bases, with 11 bases remaining between them. Germline V lookup: CDR1 GTSNPN, CDR2 SVGIG (reference sequence). The CDR3 DNA is TGTGCCTGGAGTGTCGGCCGTGGGGAGCCCCAGCATTTT. Translation gives CAWSVGRGEPQHF.

As to this clone: The same CDR3 can be traced to other DNA sequences in this sample. J is TRBJ2-2 and V is TRBV28; D not certain. This CDR3 has 14 amino acids. Per germline, CDR1 MDHEN and CDR2 SYDVKM. The V gene lost 3 bases and the J gene lost 3 bases, with 8 bases spanning the gap. The CDR3 reads CASSLLADTGELFF. CDR3 DNA sequence: TGTGCCAGCAGTTTGTTGGCGGACACCGGGGAGCTGTTTTTT. Full variable domain (remainder filled in from reference TRBV28 and TRBJ2-2): DVKVTQSSRYLVKRTGEKVFLECVQDMDHENMFWYRQDPGLGLRLIYFSYDVKMKEKGDIPEGYSVSREKKERFSLILESASTNQTSMYLCASSLLADTGELFFGEGSRLTVL.

The J gene is TRBJ2-5, the V gene TRBV9; TRBD1 agrees at 9 bases. There are 16 residues in the CDR3. The ends lost 3 bases at V and 0 bases at J; junction bases unmatched: 6. The V gene's germline CDR1 is SGDLS and CDR2 YYNGEE. The CDR3 spells CASSARQGDNQETQYF. CDR3 nucleotides: TGTGCCAGCAGCGCTCGACAGGGGGATAACCAAGAGACCCAGTACTTC.

This chain joins TRBV6-1 and TRBJ1-4; D call uncertain. The CDR3 totals 12 residues. V lost 7 bases and J 7 bases, leaving 10 bases between the germline ends. The germline V gene encodes CDR1 MNHNS and CDR2 SASEGT. CDR3 protein: CASTGNGEKLFF. The CDR3 DNA reads as TGTGCCAGCACCGGGAACGGTGAAAAACTGTTTTTT.

CDR3 sequence reads: CASSQGSGHTGELFF. DNA for the CDR3: TGCGCCAGCAGCCAAGGGTCAGGGCACACCGGGGAGCTGTTTTTT. V gene TRBV4-1 combines with J gene TRBJ2-2; possible D gene TRBD1, 5 bases. Germline values: CDR1 MGHRA, CDR2 YSYEKL. The CDR3 totals 15 residues. V was trimmed by 1 base and J by 3 bases, leaving 9 bases between them.

The chain combines TRBV7-9 with TRBJ2-5, with unresolved D. Trimming removed 3 bases from V and 5 bases from J, with 7 bases in between. Germline lookup yields CDR1 SEHNR and CDR2 FQNEAQ (reference sequence). The CDR3 has 12 residues. CDR3 nucleotide sequence: TGTGCCAGCAGCTTCGGTTCGGAGACCCAGTACTTC. Its translation: CASSFGSETQYF.

J is TRBJ1-2 and V is TRBV29-1; 10 nucleotides match TRBD1. The CDR3 spans 13 residues. Germline V CDR1 and CDR2: SQVTM, ANQGSEA. Trimming at V came to 6 bases and at J to 8 bases, leaving 9 bases not matched to a gene. The DNA of the CDR3 is TGCAGCGTGAGGGACAGGGGTTATGGCGGCTACACCTTC. This codes for CSVRDRGYGGYTF. Full variable domain (rest looked up from reference TRBV29-1 and TRBJ1-2): SAVISQKPSRDICQRGTSLTIQCQVDSQVTMMFWYRQQPGQSLTLIATANQGSEATYESGFVIDKFPISRPNLTFSTLTVSNMSPEDSSIYLCSVRDRGYGGYTFGSGTRLTVV.

This clone showed up just once. The J gene is TRBJ1-2, the V gene TRBV10-3; TRBD1 matches at 8 bases. With 3 bases clipped from V and 4 bases from J, the junction kept 13 bases outside the gene matches. This CDR3 is 17 amino acids long. Germline V CDR1 and CDR2: ENHRY, SYGVKD. CDR3 coding DNA: TGTGCCATCAGTGAAGAGGACCCTGGACAGGGTACCTATGGCTACACCTTC. This codes for CAISEEDPGQGTYGYTF.

J is TRBJ1-5 and V is TRBV10-1; 9 bases align to TRBD1. Germline values: CDR1 WNHNN, CDR2 SYGVQD (reference sequence). J gave up 1 base and V 9 bases, and 4 bases lay outside the gene matches. This CDR3 region has 14 residues. The CDR3 DNA reads TGCGCCAGTCCACAGGGGGCAAGCAATCAGCCCCAGCATTTT. It yields the protein CASPQGASNQPQHF.